Each of the 21 T cell receptor beta chains below was sequenced from the same sample in a study of T cell changes during pregnancy in multiple sclerosis. Sequencing used immunoSEQ multiplex PCR; TCRdb keeps in-frame clones, though not all of them. The sample has some 94,000 clones, around 90% seen once; the top ten hold roughly 2%. Material: peripheral blood, obtained in the first trimester of pregnancy. Every receptor here comes from a female donor in good health, enrolled as a control in a pregnancy study.

Comment on this clone: Other DNA sequences of this sample code for an identical CDR3. The CDR3 protein is CASSGGGTEAFF. Written as DNA, the CDR3 is TGTGCCAGCAGCGGAGGGGGCACTGAAGCTTTCTTT. V usage is TRBV9 and J usage is TRBJ1-1; weak D call: TRBD1 (6 bases). The length of the CDR3 is 12 residues. Germline V gene lookup returns CDR1 SGDLS and CDR2 YYNGEE. The V end was cut by 3 bases, the J end by 4 bases, with 7 bases between. The variable domain in full, completed from reference TRBV9 and TRBJ1-1, reads DSGVTQTPKHLITATGQRVTLRCSPRSGDLSVYWYQQSLDQGLQFLIQYYNGEERAKGNILERFSAQQFPDLHSELNLSSLELGDSALYFCASSGGGTEAFFGQGTRLTVV.

The chain has TRBV30 and TRBJ2-5, with 9 bases fitting TRBD1. The germline gives CDR1 GTSNPN, CDR2 SVGIG (reference sequence). V dropped 1 base and J dropped 5; count of bases not matched to a gene: 5. The CDR3 runs to 14 residues. CDR3 coding DNA: TGTGCCTGGAGTGCCGGGACAGGGCAGGAGACCCAGTACTTC. This codes for CAWSAGTGQETQYF.

This chain uses TRBV18 with TRBJ1-2, with TRBD1 as a possible D gene (5 bases). Germline values: CDR1 KGHSH, CDR2 LQKENI. This CDR3 contains 16 residues. Trimming removed 1 base from V and 6 bases from J, with 18 bases in between. This CDR3 is CASSPQSPDTSDGYTF. CDR3 coding DNA: TGTGCCAGCTCACCACAATCACCGGACACATCTGATGGCTACACCTTC.

The chain links TRBV6-5 to TRBJ2-1, with 7 bases fitting TRBD1. Germline V gives CDR1 MNHEY, CDR2 SVGAGI. The CDR3 has 16 residues. Germline trimming cut 0 bases from V and 7 bases from J; bases unmatched to any gene: 9. The CDR3 nucleotides read TGTGCCAGCAGTTACTCCACAACAGGGGTTCGGAATGAGCAGTTCTTC. Protein: CASSYSTTGVRNEQFF.

This clone was observed a handful of times. This chain uses TRBV30 with TRBJ1-1; D ambiguous. CDR1 is GTSNPN, CDR2 SVGIG, per germline (reference sequence). The CDR3 spans 11 residues. V lost 5 bases and J 11 bases, leaving 15 bases between the germline ends. DNA of the CDR3: TGTGCCTGGTCCACCCGAGTGGTGGCTTTCTTT. It codes for CAWSTRVVAFF.

The chain joins TRBV2 to TRBJ1-1, with 7 bases aligning to TRBD1. This CDR3 region has 15 residues. In germline, CDR1 is SNHLY, CDR2 FYNNEI. V shed 9 bases and J 4 bases; nucleotides not matched to a gene: 14. CDR3 in amino acids: CARETGMVMSTEAFF. The CDR3 nucleotides are TGTGCCAGGGAGACAGGGATGGTCATGAGCACTGAAGCTTTCTTT. Based on the CDR3 plus reference TRBV2 and TRBJ1-1, the full variable domain is EPEVTQTPSHQVTQMGQEVILRCVPISNHLYFYWYRQILGQKVEFLVSFYNNEISEKSEIFDDQFSVERPDGSNFTLKIRSTKLEDSAMYFCARETGMVMSTEAFFGQGTRLTVV.

The V call is TRBV2, the J call TRBJ1-4, with D perhaps matching TRBD1 (5 bases). The CDR3 contains 15 residues. The germline V gene encodes CDR1 SNHLY and CDR2 FYNNEI. Trimming took 3 bases from V and 5 from J, leaving 13 bases between them. The CDR3 loop reads CASSEWSGGNEKLFF. DNA of the CDR3: TGTGCCAGCAGTGAGTGGTCGGGGGGGAATGAAAAACTGTTTTTT.

The chain links TRBV11-2 to TRBJ1-1, with TRBD1 identical over 7 bases. This CDR3 is built from 14 residues. J gave up 4 bases and V 6 bases, and 8 bases lay outside the gene matches. Per the germline V gene, CDR1 is SGHAT and CDR2 is FQNNGV. The CDR3, as DNA: TGTGCCAGCAGAGCCCGGGACAGAAGCACTGAAGCTTTCTTT. Translation gives CASRARDRSTEAFF.

This chain uses TRBV19 with TRBJ1-6; D possibly corresponds to TRBD1 (6 bases). The CDR3 has 16 residues. Trimming took 2 bases from V and 7 from J, leaving 15 bases between them. Germline V gene sequence: CDR1 LNHDA, CDR2 SQIVND (reference sequence). The CDR3 reads CASSILLQGINSPLHF. The CDR3 bases are TGTGCCAGTAGTATACTCTTACAGGGCATCAATTCACCCCTCCACTTT. Using reference TRBV19 and TRBJ1-6 for the parts outside the CDR3, the full variable domain is DGGITQSPKYLFRKEGQNVTLSCEQNLNHDAMYWYRQDPGQGLRLIYYSQIVNDFQKGDIAEGYSVSREKKESFPLTVTSAQKNPTAFYLCASSILLQGINSPLHFGNGTRLTVT.

This clone was found once. This rearrangement joins TRBV4-3 to TRBJ1-4; D is perhaps TRBD1 (5 bases). Germline CDR1 LGHNA, CDR2 YSLEER. This CDR3 has 15 amino acids. V lost 0 bases to trimming and J lost 4 bases, with 9 bases between them. The CDR3 loop is CASSQEEQVNEKLFF. CDR3 nucleotides: TGCGCCAGCAGCCAAGAGGAACAGGTTAATGAAAAACTGTTTTTT.

The genes are TRBV5-4 and TRBJ2-3; 9 positions match TRBD2. Germline CDR1 and CDR2: SGHNT and YYREEE (reference sequence). This CDR3 is 14 amino acids long. The V gene end was trimmed by 6 bases and the J gene end by 0 bases; junction bases not matched to a gene: 2. CDR3 nucleotides: TGTGCCAGCACTAGCGGGGTTAGCACAGATACGCAGTATTTT. Protein product: CASTSGVSTDTQYF.

The V gene is TRBV5-5, the J gene TRBJ1-6; possible D gene TRBD1, 5 bases. Germline assignment: CDR1 SGHKS and CDR2 YYEKEE (reference sequence). CDR3 length equals 16 residues. V lost 2 bases and J 7 bases, leaving 16 bases between the germline ends. The CDR3 spells CASSFGGRGSNSPLHF. CDR3 sequence (DNA): TGTGCCAGCAGCTTTGGCGGGCGGGGGTCAAATTCACCCCTCCACTTT.

CDR3 coding DNA: TGTGCCAGCAGTGTTGGGACTAGCGAAACTACGCAGTTCTTC. Translated: CASSVGTSETTQFF. This chain uses TRBV2 with TRBJ2-1; TRBD2 aligns across 10 bases. J gave up 12 bases and V 4 bases, and 9 bases lay outside the gene matches. Germline CDR1 and CDR2: SNHLY and FYNNEI. The CDR3 contains 14 residues.

This sequence joins TRBV11-2 and TRBJ1-1; perhaps TRBD1 as D (5 bases). Germline V lookup: CDR1 SGHAT, CDR2 FQNNGV. V lost 5 bases and J 8 bases, leaving 15 bases between the germline ends. The CDR3 sequence is 13 residues long. CDR3 loop: CASSPPRDREAFF. In DNA, the CDR3 is TGTGCCAGCAGCCCCCCTCGTGACAGAGAAGCTTTCTTT.

V usage is TRBV6-5 and J usage is TRBJ2-5; D is possibly TRBD2 (7 bases). V lost 0 bases to trimming and J lost 5 bases, with 10 bases between them. The CDR3 extends over 14 amino acids. Germline V gives CDR1 MNHEY, CDR2 SVGAGI. DNA for the CDR3: TGTGCCAGCAGTTACTCGGGGGGGCCGGAGACCCAGTACTTC. This sequence encodes CASSYSGGPETQYF.

V gene TRBV30 combines with J gene TRBJ1-2; D unclear. Between the trimmed V and J ends, which lost 0 bases and 1 base, there was a span of 9 bases. The germline V gene has CDR1 GTSNPN and CDR2 SVGIG (reference sequence). This CDR3 contains 14 residues. The CDR3 reads CAWSVPYINYGYTF. The CDR3, as DNA: TGTGCCTGGAGTGTACCTTACATTAACTATGGCTACACCTTC.

The chain links TRBV30 to TRBJ1-1; D is undetermined. V lost 4 bases and J 1 base, leaving 7 bases between the germline ends. The germline V gene has CDR1 GTSNPN and CDR2 SVGIG (reference sequence). This CDR3 spans 12 amino acids. CDR3 nucleotides: TGTGCCTGGACTGACTGGAACACTGAAGCTTTCTTT. This gives the protein CAWTDWNTEAFF.

V is TRBV5-4 and J is TRBJ2-7; the match to TRBD1 covers 9 bases. Per the germline V gene, CDR1 is SGHNT and CDR2 is YYREEE (reference sequence). There are 16 residues in the CDR3. V shed 5 bases, J shed 5 bases, and the junction held 14 bases outside the gene matches. CDR3: CASRPSRDRDIHEQYF. CDR3 nucleotide sequence: TGTGCCAGCAGACCATCCCGGGACAGGGACATCCACGAGCAGTACTTC.

V gene TRBV7-2 combines with J gene TRBJ1-6, with D tentatively TRBD1 (5 bases). The CDR3 extends over 13 amino acids. The V end was cut by 5 bases, the J end by 9 bases, with 11 bases between. Germline V gene sequence: CDR1 SGHTA, CDR2 FQGNSA. DNA of the CDR3: TGTGCCAGCAGCAGCAGGGTTGGTTCACCCCTCCACTTT. Protein product: CASSSRVGSPLHF.

This clone appeared a single time. V gene TRBV7-3 combines with J gene TRBJ1-1, with 9 bases fitting TRBD1. In germline, CDR1 is SGHTA, CDR2 FQGTGA. There are 16 residues in the CDR3. The V gene end was trimmed by 5 bases and the J gene end by 2 bases; junction bases not matched to a gene: 9. CDR3 loop: CASSEQDRGPNTEAFF. DNA of the CDR3: TGTGCCAGCAGCGAGCAGGACAGGGGACCCAACACTGAAGCTTTCTTT.

The chain joins TRBV9 to TRBJ1-3, with D possibly matching TRBD1 (6 bases). Between the trimmed V and J ends, which lost 4 bases and 0 bases, there was a span of 14 bases. Per the germline V gene, CDR1 is SGDLS and CDR2 is YYNGEE. The CDR3 consists of 16 residues. In nucleotides, the CDR3 is TGTGCCAGCAGCCTGAGCGGGGGCGCCTCTGGAAACACCATATATTTT. This translates into CASSLSGGASGNTIYF.